Following are 26 T cell receptor beta chains from one sample sequenced in a study of human thymus T cells. In corrective heart surgery, resections were taken, and these provided the thymus tissue. Here immunoSEQ multiplex PCR was the method, and the copy in TCRdb shows in-frame clones only, minus some. The table lists 55,000 to 85,000 clones, 90% to 95% of them singletons. Sequencing input: thymus tissue. The origin of the receptors is a girl under three years old with a congenital heart defect but otherwise immunologically healthy.

The chain links TRBV29-1 to TRBJ1-1; 10 bases map to TRBD1. V lost 7 bases to trimming and J lost 1 base; unmatched junction nucleotides: 12. This CDR3 has 16 amino acids. Germline CDR1 SQVTM, CDR2 ANQGSEA. Here the CDR3 reads CSASRDRGAGNTEAFF. Here the CDR3 DNA reads TGCAGCGCCAGCCGGGACAGGGGCGCTGGGAACACTGAAGCTTTCTTT.

V usage is TRBV15 and J usage is TRBJ2-3, with D possibly called TRBD1 or TRBD2 (5 bases each). V shed 1 base and J shed 6 bases, with 8 bases lying between them. Germline V gene sequence: CDR1 LNHNV, CDR2 YYDKDF (reference sequence). CDR3 length: 13 residues. In DNA form, the CDR3 reads TGTGCCACCAGCAGAGTAGGGGAGGATACGCAGTATTTT. It yields the protein CATSRVGEDTQYF. The variable domain in full, completed from reference TRBV15 and TRBJ2-3, reads DAMVIQNPRYQVTQFGKPVTLSCSQTLNHNVMYWYQQKSSQAPKLLFHYYDKDFNNEADTPDNFQSRRPNTSFCFLDIRSPGLGDTAMYLCATSRVGEDTQYFGPGTRLTVL.

The CDR3 DNA sequence: TGTGCCAGCATTCCCCGGACGAGGGGGGACTATGGCTACACCTTC. It is translated as CASIPRTRGDYGYTF. V usage is TRBV11-2 and J usage is TRBJ1-2, with a possible D match to TRBD1 (6 bases). Trimming took off 7 bases at V and 3 bases at J, with 18 bases between the two ends. CDR3 size: 15 residues. Looked up from germline, CDR1 is SGHAT and CDR2 is FQNNGV.

This clone was counted a single time. CDR3 sequence (DNA): TGTGCCAGCAGCTTGACTAGCGGGAGGGCCGAGGAGCAGTACTTC. The encoded protein is CASSLTSGRAEEQYF. The V call is TRBV7-2, the J call TRBJ2-7; 14 bases are a match to TRBD2. The V gene end was trimmed by 3 bases and the J gene end by 7 bases; junction bases not matched to a gene: 5. In germline, CDR1 is SGHTA, CDR2 FQGNSA. The CDR3 loop spans 15 amino acids.

The rearrangement joins TRBV7-9 to TRBJ1-2; D is unclear. Germline CDR1 reads SEHNR; CDR2 reads FQNEAQ (reference sequence). V gave up 3 bases and J gave up 0 bases, with 14 bases separating them. The CDR3 has 16 amino acids. The CDR3 sequence: CASSFKGRSSNYGYTF. CDR3 sequence (DNA): TGTGCCAGCAGCTTTAAGGGAAGGAGCTCTAACTATGGCTACACCTTC. Using reference TRBV7-9 and TRBJ1-2 for the parts outside the CDR3, the full variable domain is DTGVSQNPRHKITKRGQNVTFRCDPISEHNRLYWYRQTLGQGPEFLTYFQNEAQLEKSRLLSDRFSAERPKGSFSTLEIQRTEQGDSAMYLCASSFKGRSSNYGYTFGSGTRLTVV.

V and J are TRBV28 and TRBJ2-7; D is unclear. V was clipped by 6 bases and J by 2 bases, with 20 bases between them. Germline V CDR1 and CDR2: MDHEN, SYDVKM. CDR3 length: 16 residues. The CDR3 nucleotides are TGTGCCAGCAGGGGCCGAAGGTTCTTCTTCGCCTACGAGCAGTACTTC. This translates into CASRGRRFFFAYEQYF.

The rearrangement uses TRBV18 and TRBJ2-1, with 7 bases identical to TRBD1. CDR3 length equals 16 residues. With 3 bases clipped from V and 0 bases from J, the junction kept 5 bases outside the gene matches. CDR1 is KGHSH and CDR2 is LQKENI in the germline V gene. CDR3 bases: TGTGCCAGCTCACCGAAGGACAGGCCCTCCTACAATGAGCAGTTCTTC. It yields the protein CASSPKDRPSYNEQFF.

The chain links TRBV13 to TRBJ2-3, with 10 bases fitting TRBD2. The trim removed 5 bases at V and 4 bases at J, leaving 9 bases unmatched. The CDR3 consists of 16 residues. CDR1 is PRHDT and CDR2 is FYEKMQ in the germline V gene (reference sequence). In nucleotides, the CDR3 is TGTGCCAGCAGCCCCCTAGCGGGAGTAAACTCAGATACGCAGTATTTT. Its protein is CASSPLAGVNSDTQYF.

The genes are TRBV18 and TRBJ2-2; D call uncertain. Germline V CDR1 and CDR2: KGHSH, LQKENI. V lost 4 bases and J 5 bases, leaving 8 bases between the germline ends. The CDR3 runs 13 residues. CDR3 in DNA: TGTGCCAGCTCACTGGTTTTAACCGGGGAGCTGTTTTTT. Its translation: CASSLVLTGELFF.

The chain recombines TRBV27 with TRBJ2-7; D gene unclear. V lost 1 base to trimming and J lost 2 bases, with 9 bases between them. CDR3 length equals 14 residues. The V gene's germline CDR1 is MNHEY and CDR2 SMNVEV (reference sequence). This CDR3 reads CASSLWAGPYEQYF. DNA for the CDR3: TGTGCCAGCAGTTTATGGGCAGGTCCCTACGAGCAGTACTTC.

V is TRBV5-1 and J is TRBJ1-3, with a tentative D call TRBD1 (5 bases). CDR3 length: 15 residues. Germline assignment: CDR1 SGHRS and CDR2 YFSETQ. V was cut by 4 bases and J by 0 bases, with 11 bases left in between. CDR3 DNA: TGCGCCAGCAGCAGGGACGCGGACTCTGGAAACACCATATATTTT. Amino acid sequence: CASSRDADSGNTIYF.

DNA for the CDR3: TGTGCCAGTAGTGGACAAACCCCGTACGAGCAGTACTTC. The encoded protein is CASSGQTPYEQYF. The chain carries TRBV19 and TRBJ2-7; a possible D gene is TRBD1 (5 bases). Germline loops: CDR1 LNHDA, CDR2 SQIVND (reference sequence). Between the trimmed V and J ends, which lost 5 bases and 4 bases, there was a span of 12 bases. The CDR3 totals 13 residues.

The chain links TRBV10-1 to TRBJ2-2; D is perhaps TRBD2 (5 bases). The germline V gene has CDR1 WNHNN and CDR2 SYGVQD (reference sequence). V was trimmed by 2 bases and J by 4 bases, leaving 8 bases between them. CDR3 length equals 14 residues. The DNA of the CDR3 is TGCGCCAGCAGTGAGATTCGGGGCACCGGGGAGCTGTTTTTT. This codes for CASSEIRGTGELFF.

The rearrangement joins TRBV5-4 to TRBJ2-7; 14 nucleotides align to TRBD2. Per germline, CDR1 SGHNT and CDR2 YYREEE (reference sequence). Trimming at V came to 5 bases and at J to 2 bases, leaving 6 bases not matched to a gene. The CDR3 is 16 amino acids. CDR3 coding DNA: TGTGCCAGCAGGGTAGGACTAGCGGGAGGAACCTACGAGCAGTACTTC. Encoded protein: CASRVGLAGGTYEQYF. The full variable domain, with the rest looked up from reference TRBV5-4 and TRBJ2-7, is ETGVTQSPTHLIKTRGQQVTLRCSSQSGHNTVSWYQQALGQGPQFIFQYYREEENGRGNFPPRFSGLQFPNYSSELNVNALELDDSALYLCASRVGLAGGTYEQYFGPGTRLTVT.

The chain links TRBV29-1 to TRBJ1-3; 7 bases match TRBD1. The V gene's germline CDR1 is SQVTM and CDR2 ANQGSEA. With V trimmed by 6 bases and J by 4 bases, 12 bases remained unmatched. The CDR3 consists of 15 residues. CDR3 in amino acids: CSVCGRTGAGNTIYF. In DNA, the CDR3 is TGCAGCGTCTGTGGGCGAACAGGGGCCGGAAACACCATATATTTT.

V is TRBV23-1 and J is TRBJ1-5; 8 bases line up with TRBD1. TRBV23-1 is assigned to the ORF class and has an uncertain function. The V and J ends lost 7 bases and 7 bases, in that order; junction bases with no gene match: 15. This CDR3 contains 16 residues. The CDR3 here is CASTSRWTGLRQPQHF. The CDR3 region has the DNA TGCGCCAGCACGTCTCGCTGGACAGGGCTAAGGCAGCCCCAGCATTTT.

CDR3 protein: CASSHRLTGTSGRLYPFYEQYF. CDR3 nucleotides: TGCGCCAGCAGCCACAGACTTACCGGGACTAGCGGTCGACTTTACCCCTTCTACGAGCAGTACTTC. This chain uses TRBV4-3 with TRBJ2-7, with TRBD2 identical over 11 bases. This CDR3 contains 22 residues. V lost 3 bases to trimming and J lost 3 bases; unmatched junction nucleotides: 25. Germline-derived CDR1 and CDR2 are LGHNA and YSLEER.

The J gene is TRBJ1-1, the V gene TRBV6-5; D is ambiguous. The CDR3 has 15 residues. Germline CDR1 reads MNHEY; CDR2 reads SVGAGI. Trimming took off 0 bases at V and 8 bases at J, with 16 bases between the two ends. In DNA form, the CDR3 reads TGTGCCAGCAGTTACTCGAGTGGGGTAGTAGCAGAAGCTTTCTTT. Encoded protein: CASSYSSGVVAEAFF.

The chain carries TRBV7-3 and TRBJ2-5; D is unresolved. From germline, CDR1 is SGHTA and CDR2 FQGTGA. V lost 5 bases to trimming and J lost 5 bases, with 15 bases between them. The CDR3 runs 14 residues. This chain's CDR3 is CASSPTAREETQYF. DNA of the CDR3: TGTGCCAGCAGCCCTACGGCTAGAGAGGAGACCCAGTACTTC.

The chain recombines TRBV6-5 with TRBJ2-3; D uncertain. V was trimmed by 3 bases and J by 2 bases, leaving 15 bases between them. CDR1 and CDR2 (germline): MNHEY, SVGAGI. The CDR3 is made up of 16 amino acids. CDR3 sequence reads: CASSYSLKAHTDTQYF. In DNA, the CDR3 is TGTGCCAGCAGTTATTCCCTAAAAGCCCACACAGATACGCAGTATTTT.

The chain links TRBV5-8 to TRBJ2-1; possible D gene TRBD2, 6 bases. CDR3 length: 16 amino acids. V was pared by 4 bases and J by 7 bases, with 21 bases between. Germline CDR1 and CDR2: SGHTS and YDEGEE. CDR3 nucleotide sequence: TGTGCCAGCAGCGCCCGACTAGACAGCTTTGGGAATGAGCAGTTCTTC. Its translation is CASSARLDSFGNEQFF.

In DNA, the CDR3 is TGTGCCAGCAGCTTAGGTCTGGACAGGCGGCCGAGGACTAACTATGGCTACACCTTC. Residues: CASSLGLDRRPRTNYGYTF. This chain uses TRBV7-2 with TRBJ1-2, with 7 bases matching TRBD1. J lost 0 bases, V lost 1 base, and 14 bases had no gene match. Per germline, CDR1 SGHTA and CDR2 FQGNSA. The CDR3 is 19 amino acids.

The chain employs TRBV4-3 and TRBJ1-3; 8 bases align to TRBD1. Losses at the gene ends were 5 bases for V and 0 bases for J; bases not matched to a gene: 3. The CDR3 spans 15 residues. Germline CDR1 and CDR2: LGHNA and YSLEER. CDR3 amino acids: CASSWDRSSGNTIYF. As DNA, the CDR3 is TGCGCCAGCAGCTGGGACAGGAGCTCTGGAAACACCATATATTTT.

This rearrangement joins TRBV5-8 to TRBJ2-2; tentatively, D is TRBD1 or TRBD2 (5 bases each). V lost 1 base to trimming and J lost 5 bases, with 15 bases between them. CDR1 is SGHTS and CDR2 is YDEGEE in the germline V gene. This CDR3 comprises 16 residues. DNA of the CDR3: TGTGCCAGCAGCTTGCACAGGTCCGAGGGAACCGGGGAGCTGTTTTTT. Residues: CASSLHRSEGTGELFF.

This clone has only a few counts. V usage is TRBV19 and J usage is TRBJ1-1; no definite D call. The CDR3 consists of 14 residues. Trimming shortened V by 3 bases and J by 1 base, and 9 bases separated the two germline ends. Germline loops: CDR1 LNHDA, CDR2 SQIVND (reference sequence). CDR3 in DNA: TGTGCCAGTAGTATGTGCATAGCGAACACTGAAGCTTTCTTT. It specifies CASSMCIANTEAFF.

The chain combines TRBV14 with TRBJ1-2; the D is unclear. Germline V gene lookup returns CDR1 SGHDN and CDR2 FVKESK. The CDR3 is made up of 15 amino acids. Trimming took off 5 bases at V and 6 bases at J, with 19 bases between the two ends. In DNA, the CDR3 is TGTGCCAGCAGCAAACGGCAAAGGTCCGGCCATGGCTACACCTTC. It codes for CASSKRQRSGHGYTF.